These 27 T cell receptor beta chains came from one sample sequenced in a study of T-cell memory formation after mild COVID-19. TCRdb re-analysed the 5' RACE reads in MiXCR, keeping a single row per CDR3 protein. Of 550,000 to 700,000 distinct CDR3 sequences in the sample, 17% are singletons; the top ten hold approximately 8.1%. Source material: PBMCs or a T cell subset sorted from them (not recorded which). The origin of the receptors is an adult woman who had mild COVID-19 (a few samples of this study predate the infection). Cell type and time point are not known.

This clonotype was counted between two and nine times. The chain recombines TRBV12-3 or TRBV12-4 with TRBJ2-2; no definite D call. CDR3 size: 14 residues. Trimming took 3 bases from V and 1 from J, leaving 6 bases between them. For the CDR3, the DNA is TGTGCCAGCAGTTTTCTGTGGAACACCGGGGAGCTGTTTTTT. Translating gives CASSFLWNTGELFF.

The chain joins TRBV6-5 to TRBJ1-3; no clear D. The CDR3 runs to 16 residues. The ends were cut back, 6 bases at V and 0 bases at J, with 15 bases in the middle. CDR1 is MNHEY, CDR2 SVGAGI, per germline. The CDR3 is CASSSYIGISGNTIYF. CDR3 DNA: TGTGCCAGCAGCAGTTATATTGGGATCTCTGGAAACACCATATATTTT.

This clonotype was seen a handful of times. The chain employs TRBV25-1 and TRBJ2-1; 8 positions match TRBD2. CDR3 length: 12 residues. Germline CDR1 reads MGHDK; CDR2 reads SYGVNS. J was trimmed by 7 bases and V by 7 bases; bases with no gene match: 3. The CDR3 loop is CASKSGGNEQFF. In nucleotides, the CDR3 is TGTGCCAGCAAGAGCGGGGGTAATGAGCAGTTCTTC.

In regard to this clonotype: One end of the junction fails to match germline, which may point to a read error. This chain links TRBV2 with TRBJ2-1; the match to TRBD2 covers 7 bases. This CDR3 region has 15 residues. From germline, CDR1 is SNHLY and CDR2 FYNNEI. DNA of the CDR3: TGTGACAGCAAGAAGGGCCTAGCGGTATCCAATGAGCAGTTCTTC. It yields the protein CDSKKGLAVSNEQFF.

This clonotype was detected ten times or more. V gene TRBV6-2 or TRBV6-3 combines with J gene TRBJ2-1, with 7 bases aligning to TRBD2. The ends lost 2 bases at V and 3 bases at J; junction bases unmatched: 1. Germline loops: CDR1 MNHEY, CDR2 SVGEGT. This CDR3 contains 14 residues. In nucleotides, the CDR3 is TGTGCCAGCAGTTACGGACTAGACTACAATGAGCAGTTCTTC. Its translation: CASSYGLDYNEQFF.

This clonotype has just a few counts. J is TRBJ1-1 and V is TRBV1; the listed D gene, TRBD1, was not tested against the DNA. TRBV1 is an annotated pseudogene. This CDR3 is built from 14 residues. CDR3 bases: TGCACCAGCAGCCCGACAGGGAAGAACACTGAAGCTTTCTTT. It codes for CTSSPTGKNTEAFF.

This clonotype was detected only a few times. The genes are TRBV5-1 and TRBJ1-6; D is perhaps TRBD1 (5 bases). This CDR3 spans 14 amino acids. Trimming took 3 bases from V and 9 from J, leaving 13 bases between them. Germline CDR1 and CDR2: SGHRS and YFSETQ. DNA of the CDR3: TGCGCCAGCAGCTCTTCTCAGGGATCTTCACCCCTCCACTTT. Its translation is CASSSSQGSSPLHF.

The chain recombines TRBV24-1 with TRBJ2-5; TRBD1 matches 7 bases. V dropped 0 bases and J dropped 14; count of bases not matched to a gene: 5. The germline V gene has CDR1 KGHDR and CDR2 SFDVKD. The CDR3 sequence is 12 residues long. In nucleotides, the CDR3 is TGTGCCACCAGTGATTTGACAGGGGTGCCCTACTTC. Protein: CATSDLTGVPYF.

This clonotype was seen a handful of times. The chain links TRBV6-2 or TRBV6-3 to TRBJ2-1, with D perhaps assigned TRBD1 or TRBD2 (5 bases each). The CDR3 is 14 residues long. Trimming removed 8 bases from V and 4 bases from J, with 15 bases in between. Germline V gene data show CDR1 as MNHEY and CDR2 as SVGEGT. The CDR3 DNA reads TGTGCCAGCTTAGTGGGACCCGGGTACAATGAGCAGTTCTTC. Translated: CASLVGPGYNEQFF.

This clonotype was found many times. The chain combines TRBV6-4 with TRBJ2-1; 9 bases match TRBD2. Germline V lookup: CDR1 MRHNA, CDR2 SNTAGT. The CDR3 sequence is 16 residues long. Trimming cost V 5 bases and J 5 bases; bases outside gene matches: 10. CDR3 coding DNA: TGTGCCAGCAGTCTCCTAGCTGGCGGGGGGGACAATGAGCAGTTCTTC. Translation: CASSLLAGGGDNEQFF.

This clonotype showed up just a few times. The chain uses TRBV9 and TRBJ2-5; 7 positions agree with TRBD2. The germline V gene has CDR1 SGDLS and CDR2 YYNGEE. V shed 5 bases, J shed 5 bases, and the junction held 9 bases outside the gene matches. The CDR3 covers 14 residues. The CDR3 is CASSESSGGETQYF. DNA for the CDR3: TGTGCCAGCAGTGAATCTAGCGGTGGGGAGACCCAGTACTTC.

This clonotype has only a few counts. V and J are TRBV6-5 and TRBJ1-2; 7 nucleotides match TRBD1. The germline V gene has CDR1 MNHEY and CDR2 SVGAGI. The CDR3 length is 15 residues. With V trimmed by 2 bases and J by 3 bases, 6 bases remained unmatched. In DNA, the CDR3 is TGTGCCAGCAGTTACAGGGACAGCCTTGACTATGGCTACACCTTC. Amino acids: CASSYRDSLDYGYTF.

The chain is built from TRBV4-2 and TRBJ2-7; tentatively, D is TRBD2 (6 bases). Germline V gene lookup returns CDR1 LGHNA and CDR2 YNFKEQ. The CDR3 totals 14 residues. Trimming cost V 8 bases and J 2 bases, with 16 bases left between them. CDR3 residues: CASGPGDFPYEQYF. The CDR3 DNA sequence: TGTGCCAGCGGACCCGGGGACTTCCCCTACGAGCAGTACTTC.

The chain combines TRBV5-6 with TRBJ2-1; maybe TRBD1 (7 bases). This CDR3 spans 16 amino acids. The ends were cut back, 0 bases at V and 8 bases at J, with 18 bases in the middle. Per the germline V gene, CDR1 is SGHDT and CDR2 is YYEEEE. CDR3 coding DNA: TGTGCCAGCAGCTTGGAACGGGGGACAGCTTTTTATGAGCAGTTCTTC. This translates into CASSLERGTAFYEQFF.

This clonotype came up a few times. The chain recombines TRBV18 with TRBJ2-1, with 13 bases fitting TRBD2. Trimming cost V 2 bases and J 4 bases; bases outside gene matches: 2. Germline loops: CDR1 KGHSH, CDR2 LQKENI. This CDR3 has 16 residues. CDR3 loop: CASSPGTSGDYNEQFF. In DNA, the CDR3 is TGTGCCAGCTCACCAGGGACTAGCGGGGATTACAATGAGCAGTTCTTC.

V is TRBV12-3 or TRBV12-4 and J is TRBJ1-1, with a weak D call TRBD1 (6 bases). V shed 7 bases and J shed 6 bases, with 15 bases lying between them. The CDR3 contains 13 residues. The CDR3 DNA follows: TGTGCCAGCACCCGGGGGGGGCTCGCTGAAGCTTTCTTT. The encoded protein is CASTRGGLAEAFF.

The CDR3: CASSTRLSGANVLTF. The CDR3 nucleotides are TGTGCCAGCAGCACCCGTCTCTCTGGGGCCAACGTCCTGACTTTC. The rearrangement joins TRBV7-2 to TRBJ2-6; D is unresolved. V lost 5 bases and J lost 0, with 8 bases in between. This CDR3 has 15 residues. Germline V gene sequence: CDR1 SGHTA, CDR2 FQGNSA.

J is TRBJ2-7 and V is TRBV27, with D possibly matching TRBD1 (7 bases). The CDR3 consists of 18 residues. Trimming left V 4 bases short and J 4 bases short, with 26 bases between. The germline V gene encodes CDR1 MNHEY and CDR2 SMNVEV (reference sequence). The CDR3 sequence is CASSSSRGTHYVWYEQYF. CDR3 nucleotide sequence: TGTGCCAGCAGTTCCTCCAGGGGGACTCACTACGTGTGGTACGAGCAGTACTTC.

The V gene is TRBV6-5, the J gene TRBJ1-1; D remains ambiguous. With 6 bases removed from V and 1 base from J, the gap between germline ends came to 12 bases. CDR3 size: 14 residues. CDR1 and CDR2 (germline): MNHEY, SVGAGI. CDR3 nucleotides: TGTGCCAGCAGCTATGACAACCGGAACACTGAAGCTTTCTTT. Protein: CASSYDNRNTEAFF.

This clonotype appeared a few times. The V and J genes are TRBV24-1 and TRBJ2-1; 9 nucleotides agree with TRBD2. The V segment lost 2 bases and the J segment 2 bases; nucleotides outside the gene matches: 3. CDR3 length equals 16 residues. Germline CDR1 is KGHDR and CDR2 is SFDVKD. CDR3 residues: CATSDSSGEAYNEQFF. CDR3 bases: TGTGCCACCAGTGATTCTAGCGGGGAAGCCTACAATGAGCAGTTCTTC.

The chain couples TRBV18 to TRBJ2-1; TRBD2 agrees at 8 bases. The CDR3 covers 14 residues. Germline V CDR1 and CDR2: KGHSH, LQKENI. V gave up 0 bases and J gave up 7 bases; unmatched junction bases: 2. The DNA of the CDR3 is TGTGCCAGCTCACCACCCTCTAGCGGGAATGAGCAGTTCTTC. Translation: CASSPPSSGNEQFF.

This clonotype was detected a few times. This sequence joins TRBV6-1 and TRBJ1-2, with 7 bases lining up with TRBD1. CDR3 length: 15 residues. Germline assignment: CDR1 MNHNS and CDR2 SASEGT. The V segment lost 10 bases and the J segment 0 bases; nucleotides outside the gene matches: 11. The CDR3 region has the DNA TGTGCCATACTACGGACAGGCGCAGCTAACTATGGCTACACCTTC. Translated: CAILRTGAANYGYTF.

In this sample, this clonotype turned up a few times. The V gene is TRBV5-1, the J gene TRBJ2-5, with 10 positions matching TRBD1. V lost 6 bases to trimming and J lost 5 bases; unmatched junction nucleotides: 10. Germline V gene data show CDR1 as SGHRS and CDR2 as YFSETQ. This CDR3 comprises 15 residues. The CDR3 protein is CASKETGTGDETQYF. DNA of the CDR3: TGCGCCAGCAAAGAGACCGGGACAGGGGACGAGACCCAGTACTTC.

The CDR3 DNA reads as TGCGCCAGCAGCTTGGGAGGGCTCCCCTACAATGAGCAGTTCTTC. It translates to CASSLGGLPYNEQFF. V and J are TRBV5-1 and TRBJ2-1, with D possibly matching TRBD2 (5 bases). The CDR3 covers 15 residues. In germline, CDR1 is SGHRS, CDR2 YFSETQ. Trimming left V 0 bases short and J 2 bases short, with 9 bases between.

This clonotype was seen many times. The rearrangement links TRBV29-1 to TRBJ2-3; D is unresolved. The CDR3 is 12 amino acids. CDR1 and CDR2 from the germline V gene are SQVTM and ANQGSEA. Trimming took off 7 bases at V and 3 bases at J, with 11 bases between the two ends. The CDR3 DNA sequence: TGCAGCGGTATCGGAGCTACAGATACGCAGTATTTT. Translated, it gives CSGIGATDTQYF.

The genes are TRBV6-2 or TRBV6-3 and TRBJ1-2, with D possibly matching TRBD1 (5 bases). The germline V gene has CDR1 MNHEY and CDR2 SVGEGT. CDR3 length: 14 amino acids. The V and J ends lost 2 bases and 5 bases respectively, with 12 bases between them. CDR3 coding DNA: TGTGCCAGCAGTTACGGGACTGAGGCGTATGGCTACACCTTC. Translating it yields CASSYGTEAYGYTF.

V is TRBV25-1 and J is TRBJ2-7, with D tentatively TRBD1 (5 bases). In germline, CDR1 is MGHDK, CDR2 SYGVNS. The CDR3 sequence is 14 residues long. V was trimmed by 1 base and J by 3 bases, leaving 10 bases between them. Written as DNA, the CDR3 is TGTGCCAGCAGTGAATTTCTAGGGGTCTACGAGCAGTACTTC. Protein product: CASSEFLGVYEQYF.